What follows is one TCR beta chain and its context. The CDR3 covers 14 residues. Germline values: CDR1 MDHEN, CDR2 SYDVKM. Between the trimmed V and J ends, which lost 6 bases and 8 bases, there was a span of 16 bases. The data were obtained in a study of blood T cell repertoires in COVID-19. Study in general: Both acute and convalescent COVID-19 samples were obtained from the United States, Italy and Spain. Nucleic acid was either cDNA or gDNA, and it came from T cells, B-cell-depleted T cells, or PBMCs.

Clones were sequenced by immunoSEQ multiplex PCR, and TCRdb holds only the in-frame ones, with some missing. The data show about 140,000 clones, roughly four fifths seen once. The genes are TRBV28 and TRBJ1-4, with D possibly TRBD1 on 6 matching bases. The origin of this receptor is a young woman who had been exposed to COVID-19. What was sequenced was PBMCs or T cells enriched from blood (not recorded which). CDR3 sequence: CASRPGGLGEKLFF. The CDR3 DNA follows: TGTGCCAGCAGGCCGGGGGGGCTCGGGGAAAAACTGTTTTTT. The full variable domain, its missing parts supplied by reference TRBV28 and TRBJ1-4, is DVKVTQSSRYLVKRTGEKVFLECVQDMDHENMFWYRQDPGLGLRLIYFSYDVKMKEKGDIPEGYSVSREKKERFSLILESASTNQTSMYLCASRPGGLGEKLFFGSGTQLSVL.